This T cell receptor beta chain emerged from a study of blood T cell repertoires in COVID-19. Turning to the study itself: Samples of COVID-19 (acute and convalescent) were obtained from the United States, Italy and Spain. PBMCs, B-cell-depleted T cells, or T cells provided the cDNA or gDNA that made up the material.

Per the original data handling: Using reference gene primer amplification, nucleated cell counts were estimated. Measured with immunoSEQ multiplex PCR; TCRdb has only the in-frame clones, and not every one. V, J and clone size reflect that table, while D and trimming were determined from the DNA. The profile shows 53,000 or so clones, over 75% of them singletons. The CDR3 runs to 19 residues. The V and J ends lost 2 bases and 6 bases, in that order; junction bases with no gene match: 18. CDR1 is SGHVS and CDR2 is FQNEAQ in the germline V gene. This chain connects TRBV7-8 to TRBJ2-1, with 8 bases aligning to TRBD2. Sequenced material: peripheral blood. The sequence derives from a man aged 35 to 55 with acute or convalescent COVID-19. In nucleotides, the CDR3 is TGTGCCAGCAGCTTACCGAGACAAAAAAGCGGGAGAGGGTCCAATGAGCAGTTCTTC. Translation: CASSLPRQKSGRGSNEQFF. Full variable domain (rest looked up from reference TRBV7-8 and TRBJ2-1): GAGVSQSPRYKVAKRGQDVALRCDPISGHVSLFWYQQALGQGPEFLTYFQNEAQLDKSGLPSDRFFAERPEGSVSTLKIQRTQQEDSAVYLCASSLPRQKSGRGSNEQFFGPGTRLTVL.